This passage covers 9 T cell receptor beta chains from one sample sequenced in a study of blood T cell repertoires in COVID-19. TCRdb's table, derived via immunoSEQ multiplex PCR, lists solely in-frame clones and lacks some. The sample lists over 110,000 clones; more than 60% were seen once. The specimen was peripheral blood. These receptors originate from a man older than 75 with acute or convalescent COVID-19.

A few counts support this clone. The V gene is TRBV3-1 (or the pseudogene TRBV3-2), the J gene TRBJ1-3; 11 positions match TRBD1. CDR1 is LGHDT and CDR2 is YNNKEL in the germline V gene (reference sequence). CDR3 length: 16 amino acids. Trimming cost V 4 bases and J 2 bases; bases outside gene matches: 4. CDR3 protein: CASSLSDRGPGNTIYF. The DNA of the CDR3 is TGTGCCAGCAGCCTATCGGACAGGGGGCCTGGAAACACCATATATTTT.

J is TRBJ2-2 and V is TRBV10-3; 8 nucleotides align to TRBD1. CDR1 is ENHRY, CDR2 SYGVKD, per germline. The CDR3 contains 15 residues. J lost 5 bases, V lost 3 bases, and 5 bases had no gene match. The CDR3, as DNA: TGTGCCATCAGTGAAGGACAGGGTGAAACCGGGGAGCTGTTTTTT. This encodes CAISEGQGETGELFF.

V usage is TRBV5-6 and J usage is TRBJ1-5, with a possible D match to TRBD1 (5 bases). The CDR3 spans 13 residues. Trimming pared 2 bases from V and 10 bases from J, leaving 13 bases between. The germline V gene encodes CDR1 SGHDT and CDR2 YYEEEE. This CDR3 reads CASSLTAQGPQHF. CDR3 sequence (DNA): TGTGCCAGCAGCTTAACGGCGCAGGGACCCCAGCATTTT.

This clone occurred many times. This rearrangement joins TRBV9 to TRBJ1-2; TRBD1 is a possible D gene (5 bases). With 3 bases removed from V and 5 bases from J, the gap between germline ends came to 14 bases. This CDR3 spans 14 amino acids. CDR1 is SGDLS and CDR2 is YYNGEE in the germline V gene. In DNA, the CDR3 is TGTGCCAGCAGCGGGACAATGAATGGGTATGGCTACACCTTC. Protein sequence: CASSGTMNGYGYTF.

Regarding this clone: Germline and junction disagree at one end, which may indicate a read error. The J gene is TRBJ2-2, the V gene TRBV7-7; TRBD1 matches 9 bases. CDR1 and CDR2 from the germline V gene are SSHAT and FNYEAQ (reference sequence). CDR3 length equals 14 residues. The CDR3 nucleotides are TGTGCTAGCAGCCGGGACAGGGCGACCGGGGAGCTGTTTTTT. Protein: CASSRDRATGELFF.

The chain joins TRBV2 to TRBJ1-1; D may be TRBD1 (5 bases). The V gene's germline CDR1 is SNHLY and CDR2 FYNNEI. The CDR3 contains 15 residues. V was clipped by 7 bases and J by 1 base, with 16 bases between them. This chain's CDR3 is CASNSWGGGNTEAFF. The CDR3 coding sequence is TGTGCCAGCAACTCCTGGGGGGGAGGGAACACTGAAGCTTTCTTT.

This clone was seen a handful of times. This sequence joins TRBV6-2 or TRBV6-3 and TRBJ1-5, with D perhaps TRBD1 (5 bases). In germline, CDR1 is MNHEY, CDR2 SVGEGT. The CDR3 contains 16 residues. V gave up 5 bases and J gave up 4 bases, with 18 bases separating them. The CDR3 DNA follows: TGTGCCAGCAGTACTTTTCGGGGGAGGCGAAATCAGCCCCAGCATTTT. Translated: CASSTFRGRRNQPQHF.

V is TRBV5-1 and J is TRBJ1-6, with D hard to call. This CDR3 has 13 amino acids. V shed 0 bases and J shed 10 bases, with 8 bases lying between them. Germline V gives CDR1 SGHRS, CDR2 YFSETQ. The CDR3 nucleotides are TGCGCCAGCAGCTTGGCCGTATTATCACCCCTCCACTTT. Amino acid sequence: CASSLAVLSPLHF.

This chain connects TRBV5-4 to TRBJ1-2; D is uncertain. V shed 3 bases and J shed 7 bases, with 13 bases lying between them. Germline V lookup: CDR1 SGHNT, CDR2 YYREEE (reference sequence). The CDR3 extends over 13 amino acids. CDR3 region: CASSSPFDSGYTF. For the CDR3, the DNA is TGTGCCAGCAGCTCTCCTTTCGATAGTGGCTACACCTTC.